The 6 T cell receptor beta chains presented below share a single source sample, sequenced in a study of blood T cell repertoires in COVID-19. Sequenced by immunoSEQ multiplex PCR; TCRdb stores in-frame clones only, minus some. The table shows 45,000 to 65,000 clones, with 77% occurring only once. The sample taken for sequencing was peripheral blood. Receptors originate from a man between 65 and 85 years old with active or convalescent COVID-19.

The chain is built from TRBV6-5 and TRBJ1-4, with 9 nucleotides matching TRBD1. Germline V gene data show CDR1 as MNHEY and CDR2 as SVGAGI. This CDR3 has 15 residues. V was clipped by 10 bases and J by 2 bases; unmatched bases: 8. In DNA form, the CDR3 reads TGTGCCACGTCCCGGGACAGGGTTACTAATGAAAAACTGTTTTTT. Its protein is CATSRDRVTNEKLFF.

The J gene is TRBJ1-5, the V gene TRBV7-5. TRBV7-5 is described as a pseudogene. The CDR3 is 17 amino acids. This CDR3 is CARSLRAGVKGDQPQHF. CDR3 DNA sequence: TGTGCCAGAAGCTTAAGGGCGGGGGTGAAGGGTGATCAGCCCCAGCATTTT.

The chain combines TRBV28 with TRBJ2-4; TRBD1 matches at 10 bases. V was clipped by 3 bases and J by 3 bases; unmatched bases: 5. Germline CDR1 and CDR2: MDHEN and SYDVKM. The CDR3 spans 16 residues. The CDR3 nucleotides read TGTGCCAGCAGTTTGAGACAGGGGGCGGACAAAAACATTCAGTACTTC. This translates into CASSLRQGADKNIQYF.

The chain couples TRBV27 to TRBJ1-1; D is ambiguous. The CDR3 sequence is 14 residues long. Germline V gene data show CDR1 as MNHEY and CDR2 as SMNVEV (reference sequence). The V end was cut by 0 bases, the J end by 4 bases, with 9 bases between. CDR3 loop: CASSLSFGSTEAFF. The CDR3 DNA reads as TGTGCCAGCAGTTTATCGTTCGGGAGCACTGAAGCTTTCTTT.

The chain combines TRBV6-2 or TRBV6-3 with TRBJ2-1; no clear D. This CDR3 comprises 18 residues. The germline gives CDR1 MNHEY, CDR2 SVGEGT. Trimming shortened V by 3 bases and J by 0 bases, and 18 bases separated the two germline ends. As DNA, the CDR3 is TGTGCCAGCAGTTATCGTGATTGGGCCCGTACCTCCTACAATGAGCAGTTCTTC. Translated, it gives CASSYRDWARTSYNEQFF.

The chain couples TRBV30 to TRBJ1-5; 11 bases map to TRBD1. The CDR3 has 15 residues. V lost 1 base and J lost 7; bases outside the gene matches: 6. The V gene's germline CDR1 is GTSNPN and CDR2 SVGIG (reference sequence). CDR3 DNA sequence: TGTGCCTGGAGTGCGAAGGACAGGGGGCGGCAGCCCCAGCATTTT. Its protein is CAWSAKDRGRQPQHF.